The clone carrying this T cell receptor beta chain came up a few times. Its cognate antigen is unknown. The data are from a study of T-cell memory formation after mild COVID-19. Study information: Clusters were largely donor specific.

TCRdb re-derived calls from the 5' RACE reads in MiXCR, one entry per CDR3 protein. This sample has under 600,000 distinct CDR3 sequences, with about a fifth found just once. This CDR3 comprises 16 residues. CDR1 SGHTA and CDR2 FQGNSA come from the germline V gene. The junction had 6 bases not matched to a gene; V was cut back by 2 bases and J by 6 bases. General study points: Largely, contracting CD4+ clones fell within CM and EM, and contracting CD8+ clones within EMRA. For second-wave clones that peaked at day 37, SARS-CoV-2 specificity went unverified. Researchers found some responding clones in pre-infection memory, a sign that cross-reactive memory joined.

The sequencing input was PBMCs or a T cell subset sorted from them (not recorded which). The J gene is TRBJ2-2, the V gene TRBV7-2; 10 bases map to TRBD2. This receptor was obtained from an adult woman who had mild COVID-19 (a few samples of this study predate the infection). Cell type and time point are not known. The CDR3 sequence is CASSLFRAGGSGELFF. CDR3 nucleotides: TGTGCCAGCAGCTTATTTAGAGCGGGAGGGTCCGGGGAGCTGTTTTTT.